This T cell receptor (beta chain) was obtained from a study of lymphopenia after photon versus proton radiotherapy. Whole-study results and caveats: Authors raise, but do not show, better survival with proton therapy. Under photons, naive T cells and diversity fell while effector/memory populations rose.

Turning to this clone: Its antigen is not known.

Assay: immunoSEQ multiplex PCR; the TCRdb copy retains only in-frame clones and omits some. The sample carries some 30,000 clones, 90% recorded once. This specimen was peripheral blood, taken from a patient treated with photon-based radiotherapy. This receptor was identified in a woman aged 45-65 years with pancreatic cancer.

CDR3 residues: CATSAQGNQPQHF. The CDR3 DNA reads as TGTGCCACCAGCGCGCAGGGTAATCAGCCCCAGCATTTT. This chain links TRBV15 with TRBJ1-5, with D possibly being TRBD1 (5 bases). CDR1 is LNHNV, CDR2 YYDKDF, per germline (reference sequence). V gave up 5 bases and J gave up 4 bases, with 9 bases separating them. The length of the CDR3 is 13 residues.